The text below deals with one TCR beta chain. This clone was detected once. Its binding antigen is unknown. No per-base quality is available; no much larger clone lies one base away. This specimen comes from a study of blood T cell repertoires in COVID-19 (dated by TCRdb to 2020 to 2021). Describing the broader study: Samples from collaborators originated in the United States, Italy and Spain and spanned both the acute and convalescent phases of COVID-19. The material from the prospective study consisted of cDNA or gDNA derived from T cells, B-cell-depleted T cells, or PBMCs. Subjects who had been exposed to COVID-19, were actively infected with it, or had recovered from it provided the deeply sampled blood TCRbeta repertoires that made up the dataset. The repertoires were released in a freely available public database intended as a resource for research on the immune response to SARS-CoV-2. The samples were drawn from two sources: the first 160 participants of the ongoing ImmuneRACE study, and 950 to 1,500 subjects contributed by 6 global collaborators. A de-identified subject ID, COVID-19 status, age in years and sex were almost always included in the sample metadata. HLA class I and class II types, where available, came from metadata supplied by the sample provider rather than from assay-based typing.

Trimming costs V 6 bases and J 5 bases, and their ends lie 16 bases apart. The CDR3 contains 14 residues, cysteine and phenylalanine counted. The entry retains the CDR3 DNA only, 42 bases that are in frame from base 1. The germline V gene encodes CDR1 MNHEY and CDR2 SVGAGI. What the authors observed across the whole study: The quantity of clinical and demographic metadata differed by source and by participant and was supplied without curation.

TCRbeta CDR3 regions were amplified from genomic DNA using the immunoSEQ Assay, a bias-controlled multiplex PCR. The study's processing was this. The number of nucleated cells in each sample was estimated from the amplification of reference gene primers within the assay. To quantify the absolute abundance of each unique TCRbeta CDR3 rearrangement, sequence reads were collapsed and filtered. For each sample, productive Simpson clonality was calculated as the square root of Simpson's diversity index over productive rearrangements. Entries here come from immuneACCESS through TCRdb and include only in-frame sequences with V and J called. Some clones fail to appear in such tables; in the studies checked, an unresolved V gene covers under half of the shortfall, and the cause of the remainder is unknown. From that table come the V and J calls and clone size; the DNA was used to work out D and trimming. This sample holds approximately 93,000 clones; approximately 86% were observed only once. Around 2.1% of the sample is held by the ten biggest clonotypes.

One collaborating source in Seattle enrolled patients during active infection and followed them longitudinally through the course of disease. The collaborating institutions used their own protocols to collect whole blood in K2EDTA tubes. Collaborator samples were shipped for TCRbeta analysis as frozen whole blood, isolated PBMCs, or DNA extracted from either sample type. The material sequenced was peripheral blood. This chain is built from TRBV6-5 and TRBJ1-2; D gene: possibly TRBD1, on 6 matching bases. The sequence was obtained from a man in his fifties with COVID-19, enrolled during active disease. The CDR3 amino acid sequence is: CASRETGYQYGYTF. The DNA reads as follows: TGTGCCAGCAGGGAGACAGGTTATCAATATGGCTACACCTTC.